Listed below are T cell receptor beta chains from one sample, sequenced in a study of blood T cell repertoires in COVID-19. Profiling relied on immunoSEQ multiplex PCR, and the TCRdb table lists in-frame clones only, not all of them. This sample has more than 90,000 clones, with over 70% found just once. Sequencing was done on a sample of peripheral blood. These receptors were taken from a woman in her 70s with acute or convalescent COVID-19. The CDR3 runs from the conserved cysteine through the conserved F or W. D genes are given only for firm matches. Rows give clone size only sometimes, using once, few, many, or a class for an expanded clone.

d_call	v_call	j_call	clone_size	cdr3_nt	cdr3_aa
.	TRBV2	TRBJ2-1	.	TGTGCCAGCAGGGGCTGGCTTGGCGATGAGCAGTTCTTC	CASRGWLGDEQFF
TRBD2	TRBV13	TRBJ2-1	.	TGTGCCAGCAGCGGGAGGACTAGTGGCTTCAATGAGCAGTTCTTC	CASSGRTSGFNEQFF
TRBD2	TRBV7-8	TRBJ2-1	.	TGTGCCAGCAGCTTAGCGGCAGTAGCGGGGAATGAGCAGTTCTTC	CASSLAAVAGNEQFF
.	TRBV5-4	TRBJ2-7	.	TGTGCCAGCAGCAAAGGACAGTCCTACGAGCAGTACTTC	CASSKGQSYEQYF
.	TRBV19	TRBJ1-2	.	TGTGCCAGTAGTATAGGGGGCGGCTACTATGGCTACACCTTC	CASSIGGGYYGYTF
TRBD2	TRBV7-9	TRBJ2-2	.	TGTGCCAGCAGCCGATCGGGACTAGCGCCCCATTTGGGGGAGCTGTTTTTT	CASSRSGLAPHLGELFF
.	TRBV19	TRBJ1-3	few	TGTGCCAGTAGTATTATTGGAAACACCATATATTTT	CASSIIGNTIYF
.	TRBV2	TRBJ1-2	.	TGTGCCAGCAGTGAAGCCGGGGTGGTGACTGGCTACACCTTC	CASSEAGVVTGYTF
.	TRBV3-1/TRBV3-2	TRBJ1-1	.	TGTGCCAGCAGCTCCGGGACAACACTTATGAACACTGAAGCTTTCTTT	CASSSGTTLMNTEAFF
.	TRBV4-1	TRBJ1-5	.	TGCGCCAGCAGCCAGAGTGGGGGGTATAGCAATCAGCCCCAGCATTTT	CASSQSGGYSNQPQHF
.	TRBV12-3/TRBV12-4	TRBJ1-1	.	TGTGCCAGCAGTAGGGAGACTGAAGCTTTCTTT	CASSRETEAFF
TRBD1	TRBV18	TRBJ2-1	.	TGTGCCAGCTCTCCCAGGGGGAGCGGCAATGAGCAGTTCTTC	CASSPRGSGNEQFF
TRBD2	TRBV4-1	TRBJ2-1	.	TGCGCCAGCAGCCAAGATCTGGCTAGCGGGGCGAGCTCCTACAATGAGCAGTTCTTC	CASSQDLASGASSYNEQFF
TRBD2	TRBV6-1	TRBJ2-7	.	TGTGCCAGCAGTGAAAGTCTAGCGGGAGCCACCGTCTCCTACGAGCAGTACTTC	CASSESLAGATVSYEQYF
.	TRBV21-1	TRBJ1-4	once	TGTGCCAGCAGCAAAGGAGTTGGGAGGGAGGATGAAAAACTGTTTTTT	CASSKGVGREDEKLFF
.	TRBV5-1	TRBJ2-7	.	TGCGCCAGCAGCTCCTCAACGGGTGGGGGCCTCTACGAGCAGTACTTC	CASSSSTGGGLYEQYF